This T cell receptor (beta chain) was recorded in a study of shared clonotypes between healthy human individuals. The study, taken as a whole, reports: Shared clonotypes: about 5% naive CD4, around 3.7% naive CD8, over 2% memory CD4, approximately 0.37% memory CD8.

CDR3 size: 15 residues. CDR1 SNHLY and CDR2 FYNNEI come from the germline V gene. Trimming at V came to 5 bases and at J to 7 bases, leaving 11 bases not matched to a gene. Details on this clone: Its antigen is undetermined.

Each of the donors was a healthy adult who was HIV-negative and had not had a recent acute infection or vaccination. As originally analysed: ImmunoSEQ output lacked quality scores and full-length reads, limiting matched filtering. Libraries were prepared by immunoSEQ multiplex PCR; TCRdb keeps only in-frame clonotypes and omits some of them. That table supplies the V and J calls and clone size; D and trimming were determined from the DNA. Of 2.5 million or so clones detected, more than 80% appear once; the ten largest clones hold over 0.12%. The sample taken for sequencing was naive CD4+ T cells sorted from blood. This sample's subset: CD45RA+ positively selected. The chain combines TRBV2 with TRBJ2-1; 7 bases are a match to TRBD2. The clonotype originates from a man between 18 and 29 years old in good health. CDR3 bases: TGTGCCAGCAGTCGAGCGGGACCGACTTTAAATGAGCAGTTCTTC. Residues: CASSRAGPTLNEQFF.